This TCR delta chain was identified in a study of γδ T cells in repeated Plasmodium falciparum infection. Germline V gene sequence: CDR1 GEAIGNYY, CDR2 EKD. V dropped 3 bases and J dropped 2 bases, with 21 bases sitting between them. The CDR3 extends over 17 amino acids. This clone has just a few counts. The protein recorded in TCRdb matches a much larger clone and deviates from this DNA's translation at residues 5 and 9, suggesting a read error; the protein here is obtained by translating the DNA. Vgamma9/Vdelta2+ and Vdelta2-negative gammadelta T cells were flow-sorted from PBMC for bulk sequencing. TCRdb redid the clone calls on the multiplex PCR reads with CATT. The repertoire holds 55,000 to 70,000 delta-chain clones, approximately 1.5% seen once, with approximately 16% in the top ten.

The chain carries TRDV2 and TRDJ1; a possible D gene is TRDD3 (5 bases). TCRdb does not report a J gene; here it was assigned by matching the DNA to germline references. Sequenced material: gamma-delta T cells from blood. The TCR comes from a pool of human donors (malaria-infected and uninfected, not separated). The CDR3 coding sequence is TGTGCCTGTGACGCCGAGAGGGGACACTTTCGGACCGATAAACTCATCTTT. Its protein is CACDAERGHFRTDKLIF.